The 15 T cell receptor beta chains reported below all come from one sample, sequenced in a study of shared clonotypes between healthy human individuals (dated by TCRdb to about 2020). The library was obtained by the immunoSEQ multiplex PCR assay. What TCRdb holds here is the immuneACCESS table cut down to in-frame rearrangements. Part of the clones is not present; checked against another copy, under half of the missing clones reflect an unresolved V gene, and the others are unexplained. In this sample the table shows about 2 million clones, 85% to 95% of which occur a single time. Roughly 0.13% of the sample is held by the ten biggest clonotypes. The material sequenced was naive CD4+ T cells sorted from blood. The cell subset or site label here, explained by the study, means: CD45RA+ positively selected. All receptors derive from a man aged 18 to 29 in good health.

The rearrangement links TRBV7-9 to TRBJ2-1, with 8 bases lining up with TRBD2. Trimming took 5 bases from V and 3 from J; bases not matched to a gene: 9. Germline lookup yields CDR1 SEHNR and CDR2 FQNEAQ (reference sequence). The CDR3 extends over 16 amino acids. CDR3 sequence reads: CASSRISGVIYNEQFF. The CDR3 DNA follows: TGTGCCAGCAGCCGAATTAGCGGGGTGATCTACAATGAGCAGTTCTTC.

This chain links TRBV6-4 with TRBJ2-1; tentative D call: TRBD2 (5 bases). Trimming cost V 4 bases and J 2 bases, with 12 bases left between them. This CDR3 region has 15 residues. From germline, CDR1 is MRHNA and CDR2 SNTAGT. Written as DNA, the CDR3 is TGTGCCAGCAGTGTTTCGGGGAACCCCTACAATGAGCAGTTCTTC. Its protein product is CASSVSGNPYNEQFF.

The rearrangement links TRBV7-2 to TRBJ1-2, with 7 bases that match TRBD1. Germline V lookup: CDR1 SGHTA, CDR2 FQGNSA. The CDR3 extends over 14 amino acids. V gave up 5 bases and J gave up 8 bases; unmatched junction bases: 11. The CDR3 DNA is TGTGCCAGCAGCGACAGTGGGACAGTCCAAGGCTACACCTTC. It is translated as CASSDSGTVQGYTF.

V usage is TRBV5-6 and J usage is TRBJ2-6; either TRBD1 or TRBD2 may supply D (5 bases each). The V gene's germline CDR1 is SGHDT and CDR2 YYEEEE. V was clipped by 0 bases and J by 3 bases, with 7 bases between them. CDR3 length equals 15 residues. The CDR3 DNA sequence: TGTGCCAGCAGCTTGGCTGGGGGTGGGGCCAACGTCCTGACTTTC. It is translated as CASSLAGGGANVLTF.

The gene calls are TRBV25-1 and TRBJ2-5; D remains ambiguous. Germline V gene sequence: CDR1 MGHDK, CDR2 SYGVNS. The V end lost 7 bases, the J end lost 5 bases, and 14 bases lay between the germline ends. The length of the CDR3 is 13 residues. The CDR3 DNA follows: TGTGCCAGCACCCCGGTCGGTCGGGAGACCCAGTACTTC. Its translation: CASTPVGRETQYF. The entire variable domain, with the rest obtained from reference TRBV25-1 and TRBJ2-5, is as follows: EADIYQTPRYLVIGTGKKITLECSQTMGHDKMYWYQQDPGMELHLIHYSYGVNSTEKGDLSSESTVSRIRTEHFPLTLESARPSHTSQYLCASTPVGRETQYFGPGTRLLVL.

CDR3 DNA sequence: TGTGCCAGCAGCTCGGGACTAGCGGGATCCTACGAGCAGTACTTC. Translating it yields CASSSGLAGSYEQYF. J is TRBJ2-7 and V is TRBV5-4; TRBD2 agrees at 13 bases. The junction had 1 base not matched to a gene; V was cut back by 3 bases and J by 1 base. Germline V lookup: CDR1 SGHNT, CDR2 YYREEE (reference sequence). The CDR3 sequence is 15 residues long.

This rearrangement joins TRBV30 to TRBJ2-1, with 9 positions matching TRBD1. The CDR3 runs to 14 residues. The V gene's germline CDR1 is GTSNPN and CDR2 SVGIG (reference sequence). V dropped 5 bases and J dropped 6; count of bases not matched to a gene: 8. The DNA for the CDR3 is TGTGCCTGGTCCGGGACAGGGTCCCCCAATGAGCAGTTCTTC. As protein: CAWSGTGSPNEQFF.

The CDR3 loop is CAWSGGSGGPVDIQYF. In DNA form, the CDR3 reads TGTGCCTGGAGTGGGGGATCGGGAGGGCCCGTGGACATTCAGTACTTC. The chain couples TRBV30 to TRBJ2-4; 8 nucleotides align to TRBD2. Looked up from germline, CDR1 is GTSNPN and CDR2 is SVGIG (reference sequence). The CDR3 loop spans 16 amino acids. Germline trimming cut 1 base from V and 8 bases from J; bases unmatched to any gene: 13.

The chain is built from TRBV28 and TRBJ1-3, with 7 positions matching TRBD1. Germline CDR1 is MDHEN and CDR2 is SYDVKM. The CDR3 contains 15 residues. Trimming at V came to 1 base and at J to 4 bases, leaving 4 bases not matched to a gene. The CDR3 loop is CASSLYRGGGNTIYF. CDR3 coding DNA: TGTGCCAGCAGTTTATACAGGGGAGGAGGAAACACCATATATTTT.

Comments on this clone: This sample also contains other DNA sequences that code for the same CDR3. V is TRBV7-9 and J is TRBJ2-1; D is perhaps TRBD2 (6 bases). This CDR3 has 15 amino acids. Looked up from germline, CDR1 is SEHNR and CDR2 is FQNEAQ (reference sequence). V lost 4 bases and J lost 2, with 12 bases in between. CDR3 region: CASSSSGGTYNEQFF. For the CDR3, the DNA is TGTGCCAGCAGCTCGAGCGGAGGGACCTACAATGAGCAGTTCTTC.

This clone showed up just once. This chain links TRBV5-1 with TRBJ1-1; D is undetermined. The germline V gene has CDR1 SGHRS and CDR2 YFSETQ. V was shortened by 1 base and J by 4 bases, with 8 bases between the two germline ends. The CDR3 spans 13 residues. CDR3 amino acids: CASSLRKGTEAFF. As DNA, the CDR3 is TGCGCCAGCAGCTTGAGGAAAGGCACTGAAGCTTTCTTT.

The chain combines TRBV29-1 with TRBJ1-2; D perhaps matches TRBD1 (5 bases). Trimming took off 3 bases at V and 0 bases at J, with 17 bases between the two ends. The CDR3 covers 16 residues. Germline CDR1 reads SQVTM; CDR2 reads ANQGSEA. In DNA form, the CDR3 reads TGCAGCGTTGACACCCCCCGGCAGGGAGCTAACTATGGCTACACCTTC. Translated: CSVDTPRQGANYGYTF. The variable domain in full, completed from reference TRBV29-1 and TRBJ1-2, reads SAVISQKPSRDICQRGTSLTIQCQVDSQVTMMFWYRQQPGQSLTLIATANQGSEATYESGFVIDKFPISRPNLTFSTLTVSNMSPEDSSIYLCSVDTPRQGANYGYTFGSGTRLTVV.

This rearrangement joins TRBV21-1 to TRBJ2-7. TRBV21-1 is a listed pseudogene. The CDR3 is 21 residues long. CDR3 region: CASSHRDGILYKPLPSYEQYF. The CDR3 DNA is TGTGCCAGCAGCCACCGGGACGGAATCCTCTACAAGCCATTACCCTCCTACGAGCAGTACTTC.

V usage is TRBV12-2 and J usage is TRBJ1-5. TRBV12-2 is deemed a pseudogene. CDR3 length equals 16 residues. CDR3 protein: CASRLGGQSSNQPQHF. Here the CDR3 DNA reads TGTGCAAGTCGCCTTGGGGGGCAAAGTAGCAATCAGCCCCAGCATTTT.

A few counts support this clone. Other DNA sequences in the same sample also yield this CDR3. The chain uses TRBV6-1 and TRBJ2-7, with TRBD1 as a possible D gene (5 bases). Trimming removed 4 bases at V and 0 bases at J, with 7 bases between. The CDR3 has 13 amino acids. Germline-derived CDR1 and CDR2 are MNHNS and SASEGT. The CDR3 DNA reads TGTGCCAGCAGTGTCAGGGACTCCTACGAGCAGTACTTC. Translating gives CASSVRDSYEQYF.